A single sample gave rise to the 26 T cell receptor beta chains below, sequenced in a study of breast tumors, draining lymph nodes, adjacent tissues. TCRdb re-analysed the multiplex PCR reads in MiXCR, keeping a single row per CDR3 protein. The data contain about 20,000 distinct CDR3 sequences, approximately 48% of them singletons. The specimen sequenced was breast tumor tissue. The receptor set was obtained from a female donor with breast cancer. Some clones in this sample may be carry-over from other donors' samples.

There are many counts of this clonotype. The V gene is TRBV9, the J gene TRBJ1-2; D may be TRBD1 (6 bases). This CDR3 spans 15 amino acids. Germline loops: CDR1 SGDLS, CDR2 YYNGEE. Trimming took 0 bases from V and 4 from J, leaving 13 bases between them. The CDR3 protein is CASSVGSGAPYGYTF. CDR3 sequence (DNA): TGTGCCAGCAGCGTAGGATCGGGGGCGCCCTATGGCTACACCTTC.

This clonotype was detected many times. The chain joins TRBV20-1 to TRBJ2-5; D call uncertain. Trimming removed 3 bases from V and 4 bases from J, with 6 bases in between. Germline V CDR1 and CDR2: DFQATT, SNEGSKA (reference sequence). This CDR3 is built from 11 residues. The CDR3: CSASKRETQYF. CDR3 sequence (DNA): TGCAGTGCTAGCAAGCGAGAGACCCAGTACTTC.

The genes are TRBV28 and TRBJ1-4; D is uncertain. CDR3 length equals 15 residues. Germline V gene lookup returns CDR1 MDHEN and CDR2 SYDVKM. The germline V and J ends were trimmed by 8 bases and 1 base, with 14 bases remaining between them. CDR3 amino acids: CASFPMSLTNEKLFF. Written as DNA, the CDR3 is TGTGCCAGCTTCCCTATGAGCCTAACTAATGAAAAACTGTTTTTT.

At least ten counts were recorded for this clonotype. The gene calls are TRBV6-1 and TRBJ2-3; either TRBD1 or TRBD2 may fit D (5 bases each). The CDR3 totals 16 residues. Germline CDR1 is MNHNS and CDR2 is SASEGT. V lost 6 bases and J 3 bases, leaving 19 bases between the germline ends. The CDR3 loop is CASRSGRATKTDTQYF. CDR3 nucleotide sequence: TGTGCCAGCAGGTCAGGCAGGGCGACTAAGACAGATACGCAGTATTTT.

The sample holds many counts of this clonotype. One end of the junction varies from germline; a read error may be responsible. CDR3 DNA sequence: TGTGCCAGCAGCCGAGGGGACAGGGCTTCACCCCCCCACTTT. Translated, it gives CASSRGDRASPPHF. V gene TRBV7-2 combines with J gene TRBJ1-6; TRBD1 aligns across 9 bases. The CDR3 has 14 amino acids. Germline values: CDR1 SGHTA, CDR2 FQGNSA. The full variable domain, with the rest looked up from reference TRBV7-2 and TRBJ1-6, is GAGVSQSPSNKVTEKGKDVELRCDPISGHTALYWYRQSLGQGLEFLIYFQGNSAPDKSGLPSDRFSAERTGGSVSTLTIQRTQQEDSAVYLCASSRGDRASPPHFGNGTRLTVT.

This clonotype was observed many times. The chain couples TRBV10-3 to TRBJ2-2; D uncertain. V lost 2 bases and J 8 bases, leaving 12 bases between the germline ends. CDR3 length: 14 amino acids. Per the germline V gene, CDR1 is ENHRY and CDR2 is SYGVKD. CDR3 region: CAISELGESGELFF. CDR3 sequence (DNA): TGTGCCATCAGTGAGCTCGGAGAATCGGGGGAGCTGTTTTTT.

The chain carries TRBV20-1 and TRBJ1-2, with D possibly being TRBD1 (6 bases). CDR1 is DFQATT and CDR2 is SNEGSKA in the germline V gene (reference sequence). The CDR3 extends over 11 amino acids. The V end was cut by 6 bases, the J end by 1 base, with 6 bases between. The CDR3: CSAGHNYGYTF. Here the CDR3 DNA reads TGCAGTGCGGGACATAACTATGGCTACACCTTC.

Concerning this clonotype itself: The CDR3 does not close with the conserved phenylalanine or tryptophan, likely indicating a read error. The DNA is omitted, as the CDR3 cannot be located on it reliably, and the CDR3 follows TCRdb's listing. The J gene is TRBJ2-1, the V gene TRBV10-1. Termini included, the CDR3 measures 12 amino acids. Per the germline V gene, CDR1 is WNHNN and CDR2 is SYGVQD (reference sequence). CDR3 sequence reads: CASSEHGNEQLL.

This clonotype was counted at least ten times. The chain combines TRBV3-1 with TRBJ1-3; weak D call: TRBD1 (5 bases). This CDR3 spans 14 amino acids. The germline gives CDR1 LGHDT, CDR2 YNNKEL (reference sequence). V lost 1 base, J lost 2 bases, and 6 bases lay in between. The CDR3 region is CASSQGGTGNTIYF. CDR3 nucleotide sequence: TGTGCCAGCAGCCAAGGGGGGACTGGAAACACCATATATTTT.

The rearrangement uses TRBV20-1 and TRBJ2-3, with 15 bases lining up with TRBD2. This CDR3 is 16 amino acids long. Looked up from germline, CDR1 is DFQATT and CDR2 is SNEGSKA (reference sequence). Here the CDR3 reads CTGTSGRIASTDTQYF. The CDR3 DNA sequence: TGCACCGGGACTAGCGGGAGGATTGCGAGCACAGATACGCAGTATTTT.

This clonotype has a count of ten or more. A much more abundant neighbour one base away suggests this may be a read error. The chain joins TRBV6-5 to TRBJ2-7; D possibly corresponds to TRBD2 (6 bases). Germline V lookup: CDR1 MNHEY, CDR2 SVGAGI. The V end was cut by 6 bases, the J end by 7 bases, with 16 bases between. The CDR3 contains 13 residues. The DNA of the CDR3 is TGTGCCAGCAGCCCTACCTTAGCGGTTGAGCAGTACTTC. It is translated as CASSPTLAVEQYF.

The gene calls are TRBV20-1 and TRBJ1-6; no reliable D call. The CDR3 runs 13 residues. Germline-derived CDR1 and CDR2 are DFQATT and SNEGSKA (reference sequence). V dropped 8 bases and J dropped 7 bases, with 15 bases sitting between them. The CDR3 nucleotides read TGCAGTCTTGCTGGTGCGGCGAATTCACCCCTCCACTTT. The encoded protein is CSLAGAANSPLHF.

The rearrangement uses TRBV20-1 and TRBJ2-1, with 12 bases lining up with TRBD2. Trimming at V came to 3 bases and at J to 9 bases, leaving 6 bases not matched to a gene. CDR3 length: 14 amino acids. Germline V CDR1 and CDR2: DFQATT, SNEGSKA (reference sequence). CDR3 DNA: TGCAGTGCTAGCGCTAGCGGGAGGGTAGCTGAGCAGTTCTTC. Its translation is CSASASGRVAEQFF.

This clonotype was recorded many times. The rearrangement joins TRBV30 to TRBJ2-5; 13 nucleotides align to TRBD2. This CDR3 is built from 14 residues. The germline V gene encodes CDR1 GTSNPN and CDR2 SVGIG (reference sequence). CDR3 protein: CTTGLAGVGETQYF. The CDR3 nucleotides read TGTACGACCGGACTAGCGGGAGTTGGGGAGACCCAGTACTTC.

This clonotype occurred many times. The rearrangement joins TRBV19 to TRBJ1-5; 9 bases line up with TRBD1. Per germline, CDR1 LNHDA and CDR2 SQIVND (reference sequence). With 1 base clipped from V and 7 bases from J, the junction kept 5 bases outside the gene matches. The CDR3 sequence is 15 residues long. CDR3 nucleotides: TGTGCCAGTAGTATAGGAGGGACAGGGAGGCAGCCCCAGCATTTT. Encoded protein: CASSIGGTGRQPQHF.

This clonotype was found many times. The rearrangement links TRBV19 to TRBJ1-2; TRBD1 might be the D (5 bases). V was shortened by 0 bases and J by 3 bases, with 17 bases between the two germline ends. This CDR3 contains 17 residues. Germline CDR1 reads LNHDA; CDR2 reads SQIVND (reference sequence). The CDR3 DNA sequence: TGTGCCAGTAGTATAGAACTAGGTAGGGACGTCCACTATGGCTACACCTTC. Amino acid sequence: CASSIELGRDVHYGYTF.

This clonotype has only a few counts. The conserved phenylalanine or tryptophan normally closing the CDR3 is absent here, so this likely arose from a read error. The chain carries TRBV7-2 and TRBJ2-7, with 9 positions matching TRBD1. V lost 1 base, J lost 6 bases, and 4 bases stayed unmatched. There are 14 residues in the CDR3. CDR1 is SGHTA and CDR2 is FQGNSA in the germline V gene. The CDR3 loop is CASSLGGQGCEQYL. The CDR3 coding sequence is TGTGCCAGCAGCTTAGGGGGACAGGGTTGCGAGCAGTACCTC.

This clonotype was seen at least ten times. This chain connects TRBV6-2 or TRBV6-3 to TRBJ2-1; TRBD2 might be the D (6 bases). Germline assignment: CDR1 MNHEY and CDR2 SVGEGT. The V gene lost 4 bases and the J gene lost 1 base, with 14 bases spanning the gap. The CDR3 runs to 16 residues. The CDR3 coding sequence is TGTGCCAGCAGTTTACATTCCGGGAGTTCCTACAATGAGCAGTTCTTC. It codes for CASSLHSGSSYNEQFF.

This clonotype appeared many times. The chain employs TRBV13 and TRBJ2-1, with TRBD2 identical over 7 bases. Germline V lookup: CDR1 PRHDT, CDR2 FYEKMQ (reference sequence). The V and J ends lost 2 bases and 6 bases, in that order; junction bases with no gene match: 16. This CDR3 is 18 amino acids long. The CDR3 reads CASSLYGLGGRALNEQFF. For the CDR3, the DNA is TGTGCCAGCAGCTTATATGGCCTAGGAGGGAGGGCCCTCAATGAGCAGTTCTTC. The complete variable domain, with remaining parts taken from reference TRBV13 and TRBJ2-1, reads AAGVIQSPRHLIKEKRETATLKCYPIPRHDTVYWYQQGPGQDPQFLISFYEKMQSDKGSIPDRFSAQQFSDYHSELNMSSLELGDSALYFCASSLYGLGGRALNEQFFGPGTRLTVL.

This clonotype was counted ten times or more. Here the CDR3 reads CSVGGRAEAFF. CDR3 nucleotide sequence: TGCAGCGTTGGGGGGCGCGCTGAAGCTTTCTTT. The chain couples TRBV29-1 to TRBJ1-1; TRBD1 might be the D (6 bases). Germline values: CDR1 SQVTM, CDR2 ANQGSEA. Trimming removed 4 bases at V and 6 bases at J, with 9 bases between. The CDR3 has 11 residues.

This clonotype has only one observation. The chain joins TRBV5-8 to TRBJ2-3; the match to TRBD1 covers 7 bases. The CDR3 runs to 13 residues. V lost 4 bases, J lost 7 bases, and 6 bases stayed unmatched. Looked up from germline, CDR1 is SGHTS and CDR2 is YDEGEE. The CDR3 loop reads CASSRGQANTQYF. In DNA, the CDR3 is TGTGCCAGCAGCAGGGGGCAGGCGAATACGCAGTATTTT. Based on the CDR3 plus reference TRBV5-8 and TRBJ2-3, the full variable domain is EAGVTQSPTHLIKTRGQQATLRCSPISGHTSVYWYQQALGLGLQFLLWYDEGEERNRGNFPPRFSGRQFPNYSSELNVNALELEDSALYLCASSRGQANTQYFGPGTRLTVL.

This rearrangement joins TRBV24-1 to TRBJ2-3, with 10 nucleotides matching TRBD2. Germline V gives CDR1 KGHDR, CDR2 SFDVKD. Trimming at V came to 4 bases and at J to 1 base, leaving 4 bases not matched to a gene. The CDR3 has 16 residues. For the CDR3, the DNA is TGTGCCACCAGTGACTACCTAGCGGGAGGCACAGATACGCAGTATTTT. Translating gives CATSDYLAGGTDTQYF.

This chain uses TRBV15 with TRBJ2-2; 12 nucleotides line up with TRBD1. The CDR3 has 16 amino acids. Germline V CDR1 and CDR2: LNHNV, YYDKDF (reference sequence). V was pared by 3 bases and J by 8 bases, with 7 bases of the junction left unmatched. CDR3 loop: CATSSRDRGRAGELFF. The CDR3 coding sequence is TGTGCCACCAGCAGCCGGGACAGGGGGCGAGCGGGGGAGCTGTTTTTT.

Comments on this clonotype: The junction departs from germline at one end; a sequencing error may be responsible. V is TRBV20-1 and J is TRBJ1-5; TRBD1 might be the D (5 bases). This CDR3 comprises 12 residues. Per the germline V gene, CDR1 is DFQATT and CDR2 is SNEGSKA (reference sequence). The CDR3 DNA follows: TGCAATGCTGGGGGATACAATCAGCCCCAGCGTTTT. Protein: CNAGGYNQPQRF.

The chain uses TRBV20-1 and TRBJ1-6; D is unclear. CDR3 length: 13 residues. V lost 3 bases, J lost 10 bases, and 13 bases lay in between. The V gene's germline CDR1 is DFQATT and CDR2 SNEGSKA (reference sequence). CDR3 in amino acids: CSASWQEGSPLHF. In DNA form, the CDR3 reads TGCAGTGCTAGCTGGCAGGAGGGCTCACCCCTCCACTTT.

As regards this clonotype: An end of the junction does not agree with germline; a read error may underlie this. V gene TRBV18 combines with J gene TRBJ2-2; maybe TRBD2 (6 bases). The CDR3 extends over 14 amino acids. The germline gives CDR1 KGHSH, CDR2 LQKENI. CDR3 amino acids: CASLPDEWTGGLFF. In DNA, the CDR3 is TGTGCCAGCTTACCCGATGAGTGGACCGGGGGGCTGTTTTTT.